This entry lists 14 T cell receptor beta chains sequenced from one sample in a study of OX40 agonist ivuxolimab in advanced cancers. The repertoire was sequenced with immunoSEQ multiplex PCR; TCRdb's copy has only in-frame clones and lacks some. The table lists approximately 50,000 clones, approximately 83% of them singletons, with approximately 14% in the top ten. Sequencing used CD4+ or CD8+ T cells sorted from blood, obtained in a trial of the OX40 agonist ivuxolimab. Source of these receptors: an adult with an advanced solid tumor such as melanoma, head and neck, liver or kidney cancer.

J is TRBJ1-1 and V is TRBV12-5, with D possibly matching TRBD1 (5 bases). The V end was cut by 0 bases, the J end by 6 bases, with 17 bases between. The germline gives CDR1 LGHNT, CDR2 FRNRAP. This CDR3 is 16 amino acids long. Written as DNA, the CDR3 is TGTGCTAGTGGTTTGGTAAGGTACGGGGCAATGGCTGAAGCTTTCTTT. This codes for CASGLVRYGAMAEAFF.

In this sample, this clone turned up once. The chain combines TRBV19 with TRBJ1-5; 9 nucleotides agree with TRBD1. CDR1 and CDR2 (germline): LNHDA, SQIVND (reference sequence). The CDR3 sequence is 18 residues long. V lost 5 bases, J lost 2 bases, and 13 bases stayed unmatched. CDR3 region: CASSARRQGGKGNQPQHF. CDR3 in DNA: TGTGCCAGTAGTGCTCGCAGACAGGGGGGGAAGGGCAATCAGCCCCAGCATTTT.

The chain uses TRBV9 and TRBJ2-2; D gene uncertain. The germline CDR1 and CDR2 sequences are SGDLS and YYNGEE. CDR3 length: 13 residues. Trimming left V 0 bases short and J 5 bases short, with 5 bases between. CDR3 coding DNA: TGTGCCAGCAGCGTAGCGATGACCGGGGAGCTGTTTTTT. It yields the protein CASSVAMTGELFF.

V gene TRBV6-1 combines with J gene TRBJ2-2, with TRBD2 identical over 11 bases. Looked up from germline, CDR1 is MNHNS and CDR2 is SASEGT. This CDR3 has 16 amino acids. The V segment lost 3 bases and the J segment 9 bases; nucleotides outside the gene matches: 9. This chain's CDR3 is CASSDRLAGTHRELFF. In DNA form, the CDR3 reads TGTGCCAGCAGTGACCGACTAGCGGGAACCCACCGGGAGCTGTTTTTT.

The V call is TRBV4-1, the J call TRBJ2-7, with D perhaps assigned TRBD1 or TRBD2 (6 bases each). The V and J ends lost 1 base and 1 base respectively, with 14 bases between them. The germline V gene encodes CDR1 MGHRA and CDR2 YSYEKL. CDR3 length equals 16 residues. The CDR3 is CASSQGTGRPSYEQYF. CDR3 bases: TGCGCCAGCAGCCAAGGAACAGGGAGGCCTTCCTACGAGCAGTACTTC.

This clone was found a few times. The CDR3 DNA sequence: TGTGCCAGCAGAGCAGGGGGCCCGAACACTGAAGCTTTCTTT. Amino acids: CASRAGGPNTEAFF. The rearrangement links TRBV6-1 to TRBJ1-1; 8 bases fit TRBD1. The CDR3 is 14 amino acids. With V trimmed by 6 bases and J by 1 base, 4 bases remained unmatched. Looked up from germline, CDR1 is MNHNS and CDR2 is SASEGT.

The chain is built from TRBV7-9 and TRBJ1-2, with TRBD1 matching 9 bases. CDR3 length equals 15 residues. V was clipped by 4 bases and J by 4 bases; unmatched bases: 7. Looked up from germline, CDR1 is SEHNR and CDR2 is FQNEAQ (reference sequence). This chain's CDR3 is CASSSGTGSVYGYTF. The CDR3 DNA is TGTGCCAGCAGCTCCGGGACAGGGTCAGTCTATGGCTACACCTTC.

A single count supports this clone. The chain links TRBV5-1 to TRBJ1-4, with a possible D match to TRBD1 (6 bases). V was cut by 4 bases and J by 8 bases, with 21 bases left in between. Germline loops: CDR1 SGHRS, CDR2 YFSETQ. The CDR3 is 16 residues long. Written as DNA, the CDR3 is TGCGCCAGCAGCCCTCAAATACAGGGAGGGGGAGAAAAACTGTTTTTT. It translates to CASSPQIQGGGEKLFF. The variable domain in full, completed from reference TRBV5-1 and TRBJ1-4, reads KAGVTQTPRYLIKTRGQQVTLSCSPISGHRSVSWYQQTPGQGLQFLFEYFSETQRNKGNFPGRFSGRQFSNSRSEMNVSTLELGDSALYLCASSPQIQGGGEKLFFGSGTQLSVL.

The chain combines TRBV19 with TRBJ2-7; 13 positions agree with TRBD2. The CDR3 totals 15 residues. The V and J ends lost 4 bases and 4 bases, in that order; junction bases with no gene match: 4. Per germline, CDR1 LNHDA and CDR2 SQIVND (reference sequence). The CDR3 DNA is TGTGCCAGTAGTAAACGGACTAGCGGGAGTTACGAGCAGTACTTC. Its translation is CASSKRTSGSYEQYF.

V usage is TRBV6-5 and J usage is TRBJ2-3; TRBD2 aligns across 10 bases. The trim removed 5 bases at V and 2 bases at J, leaving 4 bases unmatched. Looked up from germline, CDR1 is MNHEY and CDR2 is SVGAGI. The CDR3 is 15 residues long. The DNA for the CDR3 is TGTGCCAGCAGTCAGCGGGAGGGCCTCACAGATACGCAGTATTTT. Its translation: CASSQREGLTDTQYF.

The V call is TRBV27, the J call TRBJ2-3; no reliable D call. The CDR3 sequence is 15 residues long. V was cut by 3 bases and J by 3 bases, with 13 bases left in between. Germline CDR1 is MNHEY and CDR2 is SMNVEV (reference sequence). The CDR3 is CASSFARTMTDTQYF. The CDR3 nucleotides are TGTGCCAGCAGTTTCGCCCGGACCATGACAGATACGCAGTATTTT.

The chain has TRBV15 and TRBJ1-5; no clear D gene. Per germline, CDR1 LNHNV and CDR2 YYDKDF (reference sequence). The CDR3 is made up of 14 amino acids. The V end lost 3 bases, the J end lost 2 bases, and 8 bases lay between the germline ends. The CDR3 reads CATSSFLGNQPQHF. CDR3 bases: TGTGCCACCAGCAGCTTCCTCGGCAATCAGCCCCAGCATTTT.

V and J are TRBV7-9 and TRBJ2-7, with 8 bases aligning to TRBD1. This CDR3 is 15 amino acids long. The V gene end was trimmed by 5 bases and the J gene end by 3 bases; junction bases not matched to a gene: 9. CDR1 and CDR2 (germline): SEHNR, FQNEAQ (reference sequence). CDR3 bases: TGTGCCAGCAGCGGACAGGACAGGGCCATCTACGAGCAGTACTTC. It specifies CASSGQDRAIYEQYF. The full variable domain, its missing parts supplied by reference TRBV7-9 and TRBJ2-7, is DTGVSQNPRHKITKRGQNVTFRCDPISEHNRLYWYRQTLGQGPEFLTYFQNEAQLEKSRLLSDRFSAERPKGSFSTLEIQRTEQGDSAMYLCASSGQDRAIYEQYFGPGTRLTVT.

The chain recombines TRBV30 with TRBJ1-5, with 11 bases identical to TRBD1. V dropped 2 bases and J dropped 8; count of bases not matched to a gene: 2. This CDR3 has 13 residues. Germline values: CDR1 GTSNPN, CDR2 SVGIG (reference sequence). CDR3 DNA: TGTGCCTGGAGTAGGGACAGGGGGGAGCCCCAGCATTTT. Translation gives CAWSRDRGEPQHF. Using reference TRBV30 and TRBJ1-5 for the parts outside the CDR3, the full variable domain is SQTIHQWPATLVQPVGSPLSLECTVEGTSNPNLYWYRQAAGRGLQLLFYSVGIGQISSEVPQNLSASRPQDRQFILSSKKLLLSDSGFYLCAWSRDRGEPQHFGDGTRLSIL.